This T cell receptor beta chain was retrieved from a study of blood T cell repertoires in COVID-19. Turning to the study itself: Some COVID-19 samples were acute and others convalescent; all came from the United States, Italy and Spain. Nucleic acid was either cDNA or gDNA, and it came from T cells, B-cell-depleted T cells, or PBMCs.

Under the authors' procedure: Amplified reference gene primers provided the basis for estimating nucleated cell counts. Assay used: immunoSEQ multiplex PCR; TCRdb lists only in-frame clones, some missing. V, J and clone size derive from that table, while D and trimming were established from the DNA sequence. The table records about 81,000 clones, around 80% of them present only once. The CDR3 runs 14 residues. Germline loops: CDR1 LNHDA, CDR2 SQIVND (reference sequence). The ends were cut back, 2 bases at V and 6 bases at J, with 10 bases in the middle. Sequencing used peripheral blood. This sequence originates from a human donor in a cohort sampled during active COVID-19. The gene calls are TRBV19 and TRBJ2-2; D gene uncertain. The CDR3 DNA follows: TGTGCCAGTAGTATAAAATCCAGTGCCGGGGAGCTGTTTTTT. The encoded protein is CASSIKSSAGELFF.